This T cell receptor (beta chain) originates from a study of cytomegalovirus exposure and HLA in healthy donors. Germline lookup yields CDR1 LNHNV and CDR2 YYDKDF (reference sequence). The CDR3 has 15 amino acids. Between the trimmed V and J ends, which lost 0 bases and 1 base, there was a span of 9 bases. 13 Jbeta primers and 60 Vbeta primers were used for the PCR. Sequencing was performed with immunoSEQ multiplex PCR; in TCRdb, only in-frame clones are kept and a portion is missing. The data hold about 70,000 clones, with around 74% observed a single time. This clone was observed a few times. Material: PBMCs. V and J are TRBV15 and TRBJ2-5; D gene ambiguous. This sequence originates from a human donor in good health. This CDR3 is CATSREEIIQETQYF. The CDR3 nucleotides read TGTGCCACCAGCAGAGAGGAGATTATCCAAGAGACCCAGTACTTC.